This TCR beta chain stems from a study of cytomegalovirus exposure and HLA in healthy donors. Study information: Earlier sequencing of about 179 million T cells yielded under 120 million unique TCR beta sequences. Within the Caucasian-associated ancestry cluster were roughly 82% of the roughly 360 genotyped donors.

Study observations and caveats: In a later analysis, approximately 15,000 TCR beta sequences were associated with HLA alleles at 0.05 false discovery rate. Most TCR beta V segments were productive about 90% or about 30% of the time in an earlier analysis.

As to this clone: Antigen: not known.

The germline CDR1 and CDR2 sequences are LGHNA and YNFKEQ. This CDR3 is built from 17 residues. Trimming removed 3 bases from V and 2 bases from J; junction bases left unmatched: 8. The PCR was carried out with 60 Vbeta primers and 13 Jbeta primers. Repertoires were generated with immunoSEQ multiplex PCR, while TCRdb's copy carries only in-frame clones and drops some. Of 70,000 to 95,000 clones in the sample, roughly 80% were seen once. This chain joins TRBV4-2 and TRBJ2-3; 10 positions agree with TRBD1. Sequencing was performed on PBMCs. The TCR originated in a man aged 25 to 40 in good health and CMV-seropositive. CDR3 coding DNA: TGTGCCAGCAGCCAGGACCGACAGGGGGCCTTCACAGATACGCAGTATTTT. It specifies CASSQDRQGAFTDTQYF.